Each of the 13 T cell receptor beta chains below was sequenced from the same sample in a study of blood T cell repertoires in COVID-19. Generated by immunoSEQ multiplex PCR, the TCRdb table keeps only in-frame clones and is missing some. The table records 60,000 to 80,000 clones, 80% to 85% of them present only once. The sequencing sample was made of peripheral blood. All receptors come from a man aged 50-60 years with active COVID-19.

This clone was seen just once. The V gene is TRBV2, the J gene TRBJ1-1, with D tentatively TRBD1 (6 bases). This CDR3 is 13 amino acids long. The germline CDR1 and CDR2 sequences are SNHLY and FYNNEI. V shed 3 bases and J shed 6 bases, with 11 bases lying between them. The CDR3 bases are TGTGCCAGCAGTGACAGGGGAAGGGCTGAAGCTTTCTTT. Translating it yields CASSDRGRAEAFF.

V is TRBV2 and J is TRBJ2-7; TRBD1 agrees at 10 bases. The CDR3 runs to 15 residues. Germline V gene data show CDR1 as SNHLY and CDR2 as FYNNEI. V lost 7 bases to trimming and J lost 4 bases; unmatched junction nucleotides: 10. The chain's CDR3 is CASNVAGTGVYEQYF. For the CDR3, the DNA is TGTGCCAGCAACGTCGCCGGGACAGGGGTTTACGAGCAGTACTTC. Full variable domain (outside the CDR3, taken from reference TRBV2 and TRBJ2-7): EPEVTQTPSHQVTQMGQEVILRCVPISNHLYFYWYRQILGQKVEFLVSFYNNEISEKSEIFDDQFSVERPDGSNFTLKIRSTKLEDSAMYFCASNVAGTGVYEQYFGPGTRLTVT.

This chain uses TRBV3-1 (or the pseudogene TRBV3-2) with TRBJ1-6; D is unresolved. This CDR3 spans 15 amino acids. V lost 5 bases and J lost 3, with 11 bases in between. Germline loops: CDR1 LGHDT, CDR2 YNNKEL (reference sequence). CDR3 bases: TGTGCCAGCAGCGGTCTTATGAGCTATAATTCACCCCTCCACTTT. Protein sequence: CASSGLMSYNSPLHF.

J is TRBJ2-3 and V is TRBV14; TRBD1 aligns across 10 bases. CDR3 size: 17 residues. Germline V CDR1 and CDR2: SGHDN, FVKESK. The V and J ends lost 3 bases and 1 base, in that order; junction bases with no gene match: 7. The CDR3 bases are TGTGCCAGCAGCCAGTATGTCGGGACAGGGGGCACAGATACGCAGTATTTT. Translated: CASSQYVGTGGTDTQYF.

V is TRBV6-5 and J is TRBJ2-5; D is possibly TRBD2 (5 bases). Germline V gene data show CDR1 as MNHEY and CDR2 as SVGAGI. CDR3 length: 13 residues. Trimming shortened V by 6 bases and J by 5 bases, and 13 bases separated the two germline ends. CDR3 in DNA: TGTGCCAGCAGCCGAGGGCGGGCGGAGACCCAGTACTTC. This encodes CASSRGRAETQYF.

The CDR3 reads CASSLAHSYEQYF. CDR3 DNA sequence: TGTGCCAGCAGCTTAGCCCACTCCTACGAGCAGTACTTC. The chain links TRBV7-8 to TRBJ2-7; D not resolved. The CDR3 extends over 13 amino acids. Germline values: CDR1 SGHVS, CDR2 FQNEAQ. V gave up 0 bases and J gave up 0 bases, with 3 bases separating them.

Here the CDR3 reads CASSIKEGANSPLHF. The CDR3 coding sequence is TGTGCCAGTAGTATAAAGGAGGGGGCTAATTCACCCCTCCACTTT. V gene TRBV19 combines with J gene TRBJ1-6; 7 positions match TRBD1. The CDR3 spans 15 residues. Unmatched junction bases numbered 4, after V lost 2 bases and J lost 6 bases. Germline V gene sequence: CDR1 LNHDA, CDR2 SQIVND (reference sequence).

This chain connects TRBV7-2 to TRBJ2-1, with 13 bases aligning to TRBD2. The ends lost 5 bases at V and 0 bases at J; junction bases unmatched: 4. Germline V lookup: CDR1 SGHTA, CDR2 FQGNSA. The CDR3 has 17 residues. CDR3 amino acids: CASSPTSGRPSYNEQFF. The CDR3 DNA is TGTGCCAGCAGCCCGACTAGCGGGAGGCCCTCCTACAATGAGCAGTTCTTC.

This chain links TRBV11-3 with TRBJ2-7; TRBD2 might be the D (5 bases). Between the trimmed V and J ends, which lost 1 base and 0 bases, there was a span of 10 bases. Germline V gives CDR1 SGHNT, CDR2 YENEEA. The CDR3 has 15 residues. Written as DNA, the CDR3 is TGTGCCAGCAGCTTAGGAAGCGGCGACTCCTACGAGCAGTACTTC. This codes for CASSLGSGDSYEQYF.

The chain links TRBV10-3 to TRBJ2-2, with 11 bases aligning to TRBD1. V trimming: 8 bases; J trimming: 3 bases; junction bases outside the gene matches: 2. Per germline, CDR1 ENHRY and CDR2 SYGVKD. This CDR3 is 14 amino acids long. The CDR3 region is CAIRTGGDTGELFF. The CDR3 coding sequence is TGTGCCATCCGGACAGGGGGCGACACCGGGGAGCTGTTTTTT.

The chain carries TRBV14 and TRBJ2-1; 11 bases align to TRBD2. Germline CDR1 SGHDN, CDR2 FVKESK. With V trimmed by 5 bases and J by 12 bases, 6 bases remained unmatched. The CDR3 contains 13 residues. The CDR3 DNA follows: TGTGCCAGCAGCACGACTAGCGGGGTCCTGCAGTTCTTC. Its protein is CASSTTSGVLQFF.

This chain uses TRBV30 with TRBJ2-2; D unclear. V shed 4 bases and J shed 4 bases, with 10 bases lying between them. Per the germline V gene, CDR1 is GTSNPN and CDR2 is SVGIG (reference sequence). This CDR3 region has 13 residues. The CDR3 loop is CAWTGRPTGELFF. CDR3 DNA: TGTGCCTGGACCGGCAGGCCCACCGGGGAGCTGTTTTTT.

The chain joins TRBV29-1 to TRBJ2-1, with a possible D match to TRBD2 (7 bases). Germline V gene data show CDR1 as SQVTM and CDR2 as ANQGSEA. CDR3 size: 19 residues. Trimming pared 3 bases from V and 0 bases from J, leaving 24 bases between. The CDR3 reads CSVEGASRPGGGSYNEQFF. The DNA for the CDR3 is TGCAGCGTTGAGGGGGCAAGTCGCCCGGGAGGTGGCTCCTACAATGAGCAGTTCTTC.